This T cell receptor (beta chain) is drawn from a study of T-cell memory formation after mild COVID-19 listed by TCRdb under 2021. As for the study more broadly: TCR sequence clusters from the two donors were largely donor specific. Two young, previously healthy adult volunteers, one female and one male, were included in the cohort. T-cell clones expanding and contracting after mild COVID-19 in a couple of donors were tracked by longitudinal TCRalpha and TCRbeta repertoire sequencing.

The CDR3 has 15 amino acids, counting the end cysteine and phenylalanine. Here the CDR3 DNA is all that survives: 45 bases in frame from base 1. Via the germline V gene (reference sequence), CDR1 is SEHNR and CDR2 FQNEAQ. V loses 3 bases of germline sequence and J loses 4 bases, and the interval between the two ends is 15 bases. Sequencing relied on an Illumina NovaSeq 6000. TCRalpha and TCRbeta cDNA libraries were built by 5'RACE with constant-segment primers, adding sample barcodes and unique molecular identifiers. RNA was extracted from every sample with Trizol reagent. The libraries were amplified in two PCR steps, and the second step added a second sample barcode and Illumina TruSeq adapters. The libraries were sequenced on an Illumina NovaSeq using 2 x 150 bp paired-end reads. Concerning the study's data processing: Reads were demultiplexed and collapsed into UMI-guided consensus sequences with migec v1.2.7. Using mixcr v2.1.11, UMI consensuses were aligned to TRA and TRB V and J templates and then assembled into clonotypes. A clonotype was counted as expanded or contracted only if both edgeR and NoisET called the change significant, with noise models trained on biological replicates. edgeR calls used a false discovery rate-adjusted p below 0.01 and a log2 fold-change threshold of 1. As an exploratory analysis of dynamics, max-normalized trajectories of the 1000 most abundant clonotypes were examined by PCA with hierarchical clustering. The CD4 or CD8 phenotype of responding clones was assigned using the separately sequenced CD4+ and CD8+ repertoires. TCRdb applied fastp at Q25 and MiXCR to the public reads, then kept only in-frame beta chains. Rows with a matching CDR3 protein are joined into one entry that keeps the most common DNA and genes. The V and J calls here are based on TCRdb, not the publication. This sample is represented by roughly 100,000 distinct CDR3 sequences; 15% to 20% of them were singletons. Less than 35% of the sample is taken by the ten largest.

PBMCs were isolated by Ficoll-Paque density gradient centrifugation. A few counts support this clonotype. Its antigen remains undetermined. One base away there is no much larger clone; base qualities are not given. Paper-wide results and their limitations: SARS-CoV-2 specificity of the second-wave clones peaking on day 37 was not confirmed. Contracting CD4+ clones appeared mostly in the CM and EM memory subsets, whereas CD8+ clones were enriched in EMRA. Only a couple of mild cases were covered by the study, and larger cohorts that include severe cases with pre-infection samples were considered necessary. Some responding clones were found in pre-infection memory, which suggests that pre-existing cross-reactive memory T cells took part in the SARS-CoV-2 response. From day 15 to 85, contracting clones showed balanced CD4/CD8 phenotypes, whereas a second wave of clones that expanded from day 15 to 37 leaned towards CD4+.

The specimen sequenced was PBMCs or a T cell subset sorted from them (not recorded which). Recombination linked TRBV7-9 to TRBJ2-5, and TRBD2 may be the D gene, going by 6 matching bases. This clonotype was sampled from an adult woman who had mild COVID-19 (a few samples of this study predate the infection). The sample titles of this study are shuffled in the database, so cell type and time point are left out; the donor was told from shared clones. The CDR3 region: CASSFLEGPGETQYF. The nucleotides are TGTGCCAGCAGCTTCCTGGAGGGCCCAGGAGAGACCCAGTACTTC. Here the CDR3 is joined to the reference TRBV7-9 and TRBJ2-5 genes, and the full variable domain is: DTGVSQNPRHKITKRGQNVTFRCDPISEHNRLYWYRQTLGQGPEFLTYFQNEAQLEKSRLLSDRFSAERPKGSFSTLEIQRTEQGDSAMYLCASSFLEGPGETQYFGPGTRLLVL.